A single sample is the source of the 16 T cell receptor beta chains below, sequenced in a study of blood T cell repertoires in COVID-19 (dated by TCRdb to 2018 to 2021). Receptor libraries were prepared by the immunoSEQ multiplex PCR assay. As stored in TCRdb, this immuneACCESS dataset retains in-frame rearrangements with V and J assigned. A fraction of the clones does not appear; measured against another copy, unresolved V genes explain less than half of the discrepancy, and the remainder lacks a known reason. Within this sample are more than 100,000 clones, with approximately 70% of them counted one time only. Of the sample, 0.65% to 0.95% falls within the top ten clones. The sequencing sample was made of peripheral blood. The receptors shown here come from a human donor with acute or convalescent COVID-19. The donor label of this sample is uncertain.

The chain couples TRBV3-1 (or the pseudogene TRBV3-2) to TRBJ2-7, with D perhaps matching TRBD2 (6 bases). CDR3 size: 12 residues. Germline V gives CDR1 LGHDT, CDR2 YNNKEL (reference sequence). V lost 3 bases to trimming and J lost 6 bases, with 9 bases between them. CDR3 loop: CASSHTGGEQYV. CDR3 bases: TGTGCCAGCAGCCATACCGGGGGCGAGCAGTACGTC.

Only one count was recorded for this clone. This chain connects TRBV19 to TRBJ1-2; D possibly corresponds to TRBD1 (5 bases). With 3 bases removed from V and 4 bases from J, the gap between germline ends came to 15 bases. The CDR3 is 15 amino acids. Germline CDR1 reads LNHDA; CDR2 reads SQIVND (reference sequence). The CDR3 here is CASSMWQGLSYGYTF. The CDR3 DNA is TGTGCCAGTAGTATGTGGCAGGGATTGAGCTATGGCTACACCTTC. Based on the CDR3 plus reference TRBV19 and TRBJ1-2, the full variable domain is DGGITQSPKYLFRKEGQNVTLSCEQNLNHDAMYWYRQDPGQGLRLIYYSQIVNDFQKGDIAEGYSVSREKKESFPLTVTSAQKNPTAFYLCASSMWQGLSYGYTFGSGTRLTVV.

This clone was counted only a few times. The chain is built from TRBV5-5 and TRBJ2-2; D might be TRBD2 (6 bases). Germline CDR1 reads SGHKS; CDR2 reads YYEKEE (reference sequence). V was pared by 2 bases and J by 8 bases, with 10 bases between. This CDR3 is 13 amino acids long. CDR3 amino acids: CASSLGGTGELFF. The CDR3 nucleotides read TGTGCCAGCAGCTTAGGAGGGACTGGGGAGCTGTTTTTT. The full variable domain, rest sourced from reference TRBV5-5 and TRBJ2-2, is DAGVTQSPTHLIKTRGQQVTLRCSPISGHKSVSWYQQVLGQGPQFIFQYYEKEERGRGNFPDRFSARQFPNYSSELNVNALLLGDSALYLCASSLGGTGELFFGEGSRLTVL.

This chain uses TRBV21-1 with TRBJ2-1; TRBD2, as called in the table, went unchecked against the DNA. TRBV21-1 is a pseudogene. The CDR3 is made up of 15 amino acids. The CDR3, as DNA: TGTGCCAGCAGCCCTTTGGGACTATACTACAATGAGCAGTTCTTC. Translated, it gives CASSPLGLYYNEQFF.

This clone was found many times. The chain is built from TRBV7-8 and TRBJ1-4; TRBD1 aligns across 10 bases. V lost 4 bases and J lost 7; bases outside the gene matches: 24. This CDR3 contains 21 residues. Germline V gene data show CDR1 as SGHVS and CDR2 as FQNEAQ. CDR3 residues: CASSSLRRDRGGRNGGEKLFF. The DNA for the CDR3 is TGTGCCAGCAGCTCGCTTAGGCGGGACAGGGGAGGTCGTAACGGTGGTGAAAAACTGTTTTTT.

V gene TRBV28 combines with J gene TRBJ1-2; D is undetermined. The ends were cut back, 5 bases at V and 4 bases at J, with 14 bases in the middle. CDR1 is MDHEN and CDR2 is SYDVKM in the germline V gene. The CDR3 spans 14 residues. The DNA of the CDR3 is TGTGCCAGCAGTGAATCAGGTGACCTCTATGGCTACACCTTC. Translating it yields CASSESGDLYGYTF.

This clone was recorded a few times. The chain recombines TRBV5-1 with TRBJ1-5; D is ambiguous. V lost 0 bases, J lost 1 base, and 14 bases lay in between. This CDR3 has 17 residues. Germline assignment: CDR1 SGHRS and CDR2 YFSETQ. DNA for the CDR3: TGCGCCAGCAGCTTGGACAGTCCCTCGGCCAGCAATCAGCCCCAGCATTTT. It is translated as CASSLDSPSASNQPQHF.

The chain links TRBV7-6 to TRBJ2-2; 7 bases line up with TRBD1. Trimming took 5 bases from V and 4 from J; bases not matched to a gene: 7. The CDR3 sequence is 15 residues long. Looked up from germline, CDR1 is SGHVS and CDR2 is FNYEAQ. This chain's CDR3 is CASSKGQSFTGELFF. DNA of the CDR3: TGTGCCAGCAGCAAGGGACAGTCCTTCACCGGGGAGCTGTTTTTT.

The genes are TRBV12-3 or TRBV12-4 and TRBJ2-7; weak D call: TRBD1 (5 bases). The CDR3 length is 12 residues. The V end was cut by 5 bases, the J end by 3 bases, with 8 bases between. The CDR3 protein is CASSPTGYEQYV. CDR3 coding DNA: TGTGCCAGCAGTCCCACAGGCTACGAGCAGTACGTC.

The rearrangement links TRBV6-5 to TRBJ2-7; 7 bases line up with TRBD1. CDR1 is MNHEY and CDR2 is SVGAGI in the germline V gene. V dropped 8 bases and J dropped 5; count of bases not matched to a gene: 3. CDR3 size: 11 residues. The CDR3 nucleotides are TGTGCCAGCCTACAGGGGCACGAGCAGTACGTC. Amino acids: CASLQGHEQYV.

The J gene is TRBJ1-5, the V gene TRBV28; D gene unclear. The germline V gene encodes CDR1 MDHEN and CDR2 SYDVKM. CDR3 length: 15 amino acids. The V end lost 6 bases, the J end lost 1 base, and 13 bases lay between the germline ends. The CDR3 loop is CASRRTRGSNQPQHF. Written as DNA, the CDR3 is TGTGCCAGCAGGAGGACCCGAGGGAGCAATCAGCCCCAGCATTTT.

The genes are TRBV27 and TRBJ1-6; D gene uncertain. The V and J ends lost 6 bases and 0 bases respectively, with 15 bases between them. CDR1 and CDR2 from the germline V gene are MNHEY and SMNVEV (reference sequence). This CDR3 region has 17 residues. The CDR3 protein is CASSPRVRGSYNSPLHF. The CDR3 nucleotides read TGTGCCAGCAGCCCACGGGTTCGGGGCTCCTATAATTCACCCCTCCACTTT.

This clone has a handful of counts. This chain joins TRBV27 and TRBJ2-3, with D perhaps TRBD2 (6 bases). Trimming stripped 6 bases from V and 3 bases from J, with 16 bases between. This CDR3 comprises 15 residues. In germline, CDR1 is MNHEY, CDR2 SMNVEV (reference sequence). CDR3 sequence reads: CASRPWGGETDTQYF. CDR3 DNA sequence: TGTGCCAGCAGGCCGTGGGGCGGGGAAACAGATACGCAGTATTTT.

CDR3 coding DNA: TGTGCCAGCAGCACCGGTGGCTCTGGGGCCAACGTCCTGACTTTC. Translation gives CASSTGGSGANVLTF. This rearrangement joins TRBV5-5 to TRBJ2-6; no clear D. Germline values: CDR1 SGHKS, CDR2 YYEKEE (reference sequence). The CDR3 spans 15 residues. V lost 4 bases to trimming and J lost 0 bases, with 8 bases between them.

The table lists this clone with many counts. The chain is built from TRBV6-1 and TRBJ1-2, with 8 bases identical to TRBD1. The length of the CDR3 is 17 residues. Trimming removed 2 bases from V and 2 bases from J; junction bases left unmatched: 10. Germline V gene data show CDR1 as MNHNS and CDR2 as SASEGT. CDR3 DNA sequence: TGTGCCAGCAGTGAATCTTTTGCAGGGGGCCTAAACTATGGCTACACCTTC. Its translation is CASSESFAGGLNYGYTF.

The gene calls are TRBV12-1 and TRBJ2-7; TRBD1, the table's D call, lacks a check against the DNA. TRBV12-1 has pseudogene status. The CDR3 runs 15 residues. DNA for the CDR3: TGTGCCAGCAGCCCCGGGACAGGGGATTTCGGCGAGCAGTACGTC. Translating it yields CASSPGTGDFGEQYV.